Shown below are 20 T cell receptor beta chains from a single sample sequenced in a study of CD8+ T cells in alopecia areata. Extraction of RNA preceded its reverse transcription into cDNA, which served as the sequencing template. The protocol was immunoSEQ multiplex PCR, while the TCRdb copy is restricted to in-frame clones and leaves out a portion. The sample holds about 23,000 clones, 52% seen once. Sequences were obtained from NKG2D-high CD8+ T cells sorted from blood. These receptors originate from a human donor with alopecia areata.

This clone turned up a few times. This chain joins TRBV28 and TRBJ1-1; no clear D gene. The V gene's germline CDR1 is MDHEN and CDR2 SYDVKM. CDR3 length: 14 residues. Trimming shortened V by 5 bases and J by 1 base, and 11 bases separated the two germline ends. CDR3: CASSPLVANTEAFF. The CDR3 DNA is TGTGCCAGCAGTCCCCTGGTGGCGAACACTGAAGCTTTCTTT.

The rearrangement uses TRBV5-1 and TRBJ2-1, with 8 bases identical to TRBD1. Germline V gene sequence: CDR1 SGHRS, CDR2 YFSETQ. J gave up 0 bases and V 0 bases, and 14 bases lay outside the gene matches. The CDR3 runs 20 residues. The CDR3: CASSLGIPVMDRASYNEQFF. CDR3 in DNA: TGCGCCAGCAGCTTGGGTATCCCTGTGATGGACAGGGCCTCCTACAATGAGCAGTTCTTC.

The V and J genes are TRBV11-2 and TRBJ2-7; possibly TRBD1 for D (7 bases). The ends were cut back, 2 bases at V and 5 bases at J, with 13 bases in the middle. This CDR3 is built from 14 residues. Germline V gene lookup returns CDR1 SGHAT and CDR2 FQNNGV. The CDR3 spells CASSLPGGGDEQYF. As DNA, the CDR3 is TGTGCCAGCAGCTTACCAGGGGGAGGTGACGAGCAGTACTTC.

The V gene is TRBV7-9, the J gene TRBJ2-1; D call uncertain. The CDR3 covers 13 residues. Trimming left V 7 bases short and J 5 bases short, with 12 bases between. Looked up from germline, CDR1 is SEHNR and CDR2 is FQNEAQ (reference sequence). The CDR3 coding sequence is TGTGCCAGCACCCCAGACCGAGACAATGAGCAGTTCTTC. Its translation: CASTPDRDNEQFF.

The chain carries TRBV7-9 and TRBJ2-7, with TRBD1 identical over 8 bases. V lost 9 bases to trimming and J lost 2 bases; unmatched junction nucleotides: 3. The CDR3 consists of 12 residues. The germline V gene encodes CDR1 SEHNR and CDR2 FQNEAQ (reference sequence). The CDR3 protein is CASRGQAYEQYF. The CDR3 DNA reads TGTGCCAGTAGGGGACAGGCCTACGAGCAGTACTTC.

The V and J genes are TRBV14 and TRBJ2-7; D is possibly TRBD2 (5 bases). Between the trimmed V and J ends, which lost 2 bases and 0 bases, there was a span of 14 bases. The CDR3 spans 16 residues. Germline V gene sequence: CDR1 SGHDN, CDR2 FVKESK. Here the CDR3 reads CASSQPGLASSYEQYF. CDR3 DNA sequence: TGTGCCAGCAGCCAACCCGGACTTGCTAGCTCCTACGAGCAGTACTTC.

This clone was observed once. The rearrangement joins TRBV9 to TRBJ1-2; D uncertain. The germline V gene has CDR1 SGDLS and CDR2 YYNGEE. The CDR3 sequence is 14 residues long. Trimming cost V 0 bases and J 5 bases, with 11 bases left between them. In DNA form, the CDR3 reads TGTGCCAGCAGCGTAGAGCAGGCGGATTATGGCTACACCTTC. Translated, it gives CASSVEQADYGYTF.

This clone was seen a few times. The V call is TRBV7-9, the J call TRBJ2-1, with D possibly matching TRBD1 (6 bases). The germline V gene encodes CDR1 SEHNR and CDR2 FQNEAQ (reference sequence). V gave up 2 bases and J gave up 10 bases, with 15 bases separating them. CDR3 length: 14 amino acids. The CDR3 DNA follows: TGTGCCAGCAGCTTATGGGGGCGGGCGTGGGAGCAGTTCTTC. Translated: CASSLWGRAWEQFF.

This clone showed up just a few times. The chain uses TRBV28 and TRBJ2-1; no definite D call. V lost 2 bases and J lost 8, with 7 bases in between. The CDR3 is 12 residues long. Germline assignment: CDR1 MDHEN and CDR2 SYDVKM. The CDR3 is CASSLGSYEQFF. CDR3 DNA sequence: TGTGCCAGCAGTTTAGGGTCCTATGAGCAGTTCTTC.

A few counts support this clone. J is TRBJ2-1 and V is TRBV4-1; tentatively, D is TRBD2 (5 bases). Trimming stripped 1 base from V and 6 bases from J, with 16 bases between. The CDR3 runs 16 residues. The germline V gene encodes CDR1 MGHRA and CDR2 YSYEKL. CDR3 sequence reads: CASSQARLFKGNEQFF. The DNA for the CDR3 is TGCGCCAGCAGCCAAGCGCGACTATTCAAGGGCAATGAGCAGTTCTTC.

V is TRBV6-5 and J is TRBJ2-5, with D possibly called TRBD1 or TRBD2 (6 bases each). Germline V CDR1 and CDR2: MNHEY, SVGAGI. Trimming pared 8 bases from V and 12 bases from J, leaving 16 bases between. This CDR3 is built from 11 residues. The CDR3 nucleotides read TGTGCCAGCGGATCAGGGGAGGCTGAGTACTTC. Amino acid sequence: CASGSGEAEYF.

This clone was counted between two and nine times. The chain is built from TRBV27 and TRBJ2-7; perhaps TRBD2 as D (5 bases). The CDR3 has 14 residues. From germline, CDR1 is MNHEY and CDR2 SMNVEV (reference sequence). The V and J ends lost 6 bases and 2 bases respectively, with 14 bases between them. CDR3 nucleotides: TGTGCCAGCAGCCTCAGCCGGGGTCCCTACGAGCAGTACTTC. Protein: CASSLSRGPYEQYF.

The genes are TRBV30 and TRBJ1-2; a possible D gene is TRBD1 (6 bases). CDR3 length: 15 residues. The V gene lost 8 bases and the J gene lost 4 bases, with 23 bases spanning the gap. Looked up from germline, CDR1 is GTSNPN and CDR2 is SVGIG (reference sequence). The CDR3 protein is CAQPSPEGGLYGYTF. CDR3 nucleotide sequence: TGTGCCCAACCCTCACCCGAGGGGGGACTCTATGGCTACACCTTC.

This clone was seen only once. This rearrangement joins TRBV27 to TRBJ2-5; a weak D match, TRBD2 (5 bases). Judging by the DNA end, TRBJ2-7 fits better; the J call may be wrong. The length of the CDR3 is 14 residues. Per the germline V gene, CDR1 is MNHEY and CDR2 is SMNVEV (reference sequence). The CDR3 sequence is CASSLKGSSYEQYF. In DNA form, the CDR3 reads TGTGCCAGCAGTTTAAAAGGGAGCTCCTACGAGCAGTACTTC.

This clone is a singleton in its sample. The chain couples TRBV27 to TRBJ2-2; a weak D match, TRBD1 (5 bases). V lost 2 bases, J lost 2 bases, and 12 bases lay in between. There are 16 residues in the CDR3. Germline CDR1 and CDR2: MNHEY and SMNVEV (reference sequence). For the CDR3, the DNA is TGTGCCAGCAGTTTAGTCAGGGTTTCCAACACCGGGGAGCTGTTTTTT. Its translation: CASSLVRVSNTGELFF.

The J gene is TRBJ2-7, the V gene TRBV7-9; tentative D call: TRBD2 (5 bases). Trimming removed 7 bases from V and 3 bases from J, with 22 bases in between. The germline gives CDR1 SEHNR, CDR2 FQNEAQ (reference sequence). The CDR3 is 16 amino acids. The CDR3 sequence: CASTTTAGVGDYEQYF. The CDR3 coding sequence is TGTGCCAGCACCACAACGGCGGGTGTGGGTGACTACGAGCAGTACTTC.

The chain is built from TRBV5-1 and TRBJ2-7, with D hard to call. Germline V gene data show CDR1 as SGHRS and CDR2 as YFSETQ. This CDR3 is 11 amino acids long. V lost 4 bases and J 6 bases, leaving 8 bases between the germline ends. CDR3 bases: TGCGCCAGCAGCCTCGGACCCGAGCAGTACTTC. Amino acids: CASSLGPEQYF.

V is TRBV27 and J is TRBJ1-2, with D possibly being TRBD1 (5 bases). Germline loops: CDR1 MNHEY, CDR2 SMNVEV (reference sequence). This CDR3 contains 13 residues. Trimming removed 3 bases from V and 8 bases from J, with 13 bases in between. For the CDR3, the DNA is TGTGCCAGCAGTTTCTCTCAGGGAGGGGGCTACACCTTC. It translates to CASSFSQGGGYTF.

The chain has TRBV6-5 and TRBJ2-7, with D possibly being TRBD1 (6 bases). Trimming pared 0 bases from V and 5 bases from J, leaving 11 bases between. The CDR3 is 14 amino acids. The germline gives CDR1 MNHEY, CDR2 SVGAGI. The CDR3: CASSYSSSGDEQYF. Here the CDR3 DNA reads TGTGCCAGCAGTTACTCGAGTTCAGGGGACGAGCAGTACTTC.

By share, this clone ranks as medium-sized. CDR3 sequence: CASSLWRGLAKNIQYF. The CDR3 DNA sequence: TGTGCCAGCAGCTTATGGAGGGGGCTAGCCAAAAACATTCAGTACTTC. The rearrangement uses TRBV7-2 and TRBJ2-4; TRBD1 is a possible D gene (7 bases). CDR1 and CDR2 from the germline V gene are SGHTA and FQGNSA. V gave up 2 bases and J gave up 0 bases, with 11 bases separating them. The CDR3 has 16 amino acids.